The 10 T cell receptor beta chains presented below share a single source sample, sequenced in a study of shared clonotypes between healthy human individuals. TCRdb's copy holds only in-frame clones and misses some; the assay was immunoSEQ multiplex PCR. Of around 440,000 clones in the sample, over 60% were seen once. What was sequenced was PBMCs. Source of these receptors: a woman aged 40-49 years in good health. Some clones in this sample may be carry-over from other donors' samples.

The V and J genes are TRBV10-1 and TRBJ2-7; 9 bases fit TRBD2. Germline V gene sequence: CDR1 WNHNN, CDR2 SYGVQD (reference sequence). The V gene end was trimmed by 2 bases and the J gene end by 5 bases; junction bases not matched to a gene: 16. This CDR3 is 18 amino acids long. CDR3 amino acids: CASSEKVAASGKGNEQYF. DNA for the CDR3: TGCGCCAGCAGTGAGAAAGTGGCCGCTAGCGGGAAGGGCAACGAGCAGTACTTC.

This clone was seen only once. The rearrangement uses TRBV2 and TRBJ2-1, with 11 bases fitting TRBD2. This CDR3 comprises 19 residues. The germline CDR1 and CDR2 sequences are SNHLY and FYNNEI. Trimming cost V 6 bases and J 1 base; bases outside gene matches: 14. CDR3 amino acids: CASRVRLAGSWVSYNEQFF. In DNA form, the CDR3 reads TGTGCCAGCAGGGTGAGACTAGCGGGATCTTGGGTGTCCTACAATGAGCAGTTCTTC.

This chain connects TRBV5-1 to TRBJ2-5, with unresolved D. The CDR3 spans 15 residues. Germline V gene data show CDR1 as SGHRS and CDR2 as YFSETQ. With 1 base removed from V and 5 bases from J, the gap between germline ends came to 15 bases. The CDR3 sequence: CASSLLNTPGETQYF. The CDR3 bases are TGCGCCAGCAGCTTGCTAAACACCCCTGGGGAGACCCAGTACTTC.

The rearrangement links TRBV6-6 to TRBJ1-2; D is unclear. CDR3 size: 14 residues. Germline CDR1 is MNHNY and CDR2 is SVGAGI (reference sequence). V was cut by 0 bases and J by 2 bases, with 7 bases left in between. CDR3 sequence reads: CASSYSRGNYGYTF. The CDR3, as DNA: TGTGCCAGCAGTTACTCGAGAGGGAACTATGGCTACACCTTC.

The V gene is TRBV11-2, the J gene TRBJ1-5; no clear D. Trimming shortened V by 2 bases and J by 1 base, and 3 bases separated the two germline ends. Per the germline V gene, CDR1 is SGHAT and CDR2 is FQNNGV. CDR3 length equals 13 residues. The CDR3 is CASSLSSNQPQHF. Here the CDR3 DNA reads TGTGCCAGCAGCTTATCAAGCAATCAGCCCCAGCATTTT.

This CDR3 is CASSIMGDQPQHF. CDR3 in DNA: TGTGCCAGTAGTATAATGGGGGATCAGCCCCAGCATTTT. This rearrangement joins TRBV19 to TRBJ1-5, with a tentative D call TRBD1 (5 bases). CDR3 length: 13 residues. V was cut by 2 bases and J by 5 bases, with 7 bases left in between. Germline V gene lookup returns CDR1 LNHDA and CDR2 SQIVND (reference sequence).

The CDR3 reads CATTGANQPQHF. CDR3 bases: TGTGCCACCACAGGAGCTAATCAGCCCCAGCATTTT. J is TRBJ1-5 and V is TRBV6-5, with a possible D match to TRBD1 (5 bases). The V end lost 10 bases, the J end lost 4 bases, and 11 bases lay between the germline ends. Germline-derived CDR1 and CDR2 are MNHEY and SVGAGI. This CDR3 spans 12 amino acids.

The gene calls are TRBV29-1 and TRBJ2-7; D is perhaps TRBD1 (5 bases). Trimming stripped 4 bases from V and 0 bases from J, with 13 bases between. Germline lookup yields CDR1 SQVTM and CDR2 ANQGSEA. The CDR3 is 14 amino acids. DNA of the CDR3: TGCAGCGTTGTTGGGGCAGGCCTCTCCTACGAGCAGTACTTC. This translates into CSVVGAGLSYEQYF.

This chain links TRBV29-1 with TRBJ2-7, with 9 bases aligning to TRBD2. The CDR3 loop spans 17 amino acids. V shed 4 bases, J shed 0 bases, and the junction held 13 bases outside the gene matches. Germline values: CDR1 SQVTM, CDR2 ANQGSEA. As DNA, the CDR3 is TGCAGCGTTGTGGGGGTGGAGAGACTAGCGGCCTCCTACGAGCAGTACTTC. It codes for CSVVGVERLAASYEQYF.

The chain carries TRBV5-1 and TRBJ2-1, with a tentative D call TRBD2 (6 bases). CDR1 SGHRS and CDR2 YFSETQ come from the germline V gene. The germline V and J ends were trimmed by 2 bases and 4 bases, with 10 bases remaining between them. The CDR3 consists of 14 residues. The CDR3 reads CASSFEAGYNEQFF. In DNA form, the CDR3 reads TGCGCCAGCAGCTTTGAGGCGGGGTACAATGAGCAGTTCTTC. Looking up the rest from reference TRBV5-1 and TRBJ2-1 gives the full variable domain: KAGVTQTPRYLIKTRGQQVTLSCSPISGHRSVSWYQQTPGQGLQFLFEYFSETQRNKGNFPGRFSGRQFSNSRSEMNVSTLELGDSALYLCASSFEAGYNEQFFGPGTRLTVL.